This T cell receptor (beta chain) was identified during a study of naive and memory T cell subsets. Study-wide points: This RNA-based method may be sensitive to activation-related transcript changes.

Ligated cDNA underwent four rounds of PCR with nested alpha and beta constant region primers and SP2. TCRdb ran MiXCR on the 5' RACE reads and lists one entry per CDR3 protein. Of around 48,000 distinct CDR3 sequences listed, 4.7% are singletons. There are many counts of this clonotype. Its specificity is unknown. The library had UMIs added by 3' ligation of an oligonucleotide to TCR cDNA. Whole-blood samples were 2 to 3 ml of peripheral blood from healthy adult volunteers. Cells were not sorted; total RNA input targeted about 1 to 1000 ng. The TCR comes from a female donor in good health.

CDR3 loop: CASSLGPGTGGAYNEQFF. DNA of the CDR3: TGTGCCAGCAGCTTAGGGCCCGGGACAGGGGGCGCATACAATGAGCAGTTCTTC. The genes are TRBV11-2 and TRBJ2-1; 12 bases agree with TRBD1. CDR3 length equals 18 residues. Germline V gene sequence: CDR1 SGHAT, CDR2 FQNNGV. Trimming at V came to 1 base and at J to 4 bases, leaving 8 bases not matched to a gene.